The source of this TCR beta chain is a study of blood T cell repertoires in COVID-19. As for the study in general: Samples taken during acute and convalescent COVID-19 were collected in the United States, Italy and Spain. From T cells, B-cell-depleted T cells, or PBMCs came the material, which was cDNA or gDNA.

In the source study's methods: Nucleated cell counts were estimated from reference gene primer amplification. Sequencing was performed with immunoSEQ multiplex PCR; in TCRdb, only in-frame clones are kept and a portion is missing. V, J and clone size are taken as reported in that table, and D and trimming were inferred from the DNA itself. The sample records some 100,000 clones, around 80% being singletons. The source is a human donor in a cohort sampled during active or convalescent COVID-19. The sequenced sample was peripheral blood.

Here the CDR3 reads CASSYHGSSYEQYF. CDR3 nucleotides: TGTGCCAGCAGTTACCACGGTAGCTCCTACGAGCAGTACTTC. J is TRBJ2-7 and V is TRBV28; the D is unclear. This CDR3 contains 14 residues. Looked up from germline, CDR1 is MDHEN and CDR2 is SYDVKM. Trimming removed 4 bases from V and 0 bases from J, with 10 bases in between.